The 5 T cell receptor beta chains presented below share a single source sample, sequenced in a study of response to subunit inactivated influenza vaccine. TCRdb reprocessed the RT-PCR reads via MiXCR and lists one record per CDR3 protein. The table shows hundreds of thousands of distinct CDR3 sequences, with around 11% occurring only once. This specimen was PBMCs from blood, taken on the day of vaccination. The origin of the receptors is a man aged 50 to 59 who received an inactivated influenza vaccine.

This clonotype was counted between two and nine times. The chain links TRBV29-1 to TRBJ2-7; the D call may be TRBD1 or TRBD2 (6 bases each). With 5 bases removed from V and 7 bases from J, the gap between germline ends came to 21 bases. Germline CDR1 is SQVTM and CDR2 is ANQGSEA. This CDR3 has 14 residues. CDR3 coding DNA: TGCAGCGTTACCAGGGGACTTCTCCTGGGGGAGCAGTACTTC. Protein: CSVTRGLLLGEQYF.

This clonotype was observed a few times. The gene calls are TRBV11-2 and TRBJ1-2; D gene ambiguous. CDR1 and CDR2 (germline): SGHAT, FQNNGV. Trimming removed 5 bases from V and 4 bases from J, with 11 bases in between. This CDR3 has 13 amino acids. The DNA of the CDR3 is TGTGCCAGCAGCCCCCGGGCCTCCTATGGCTACACCTTC. As protein: CASSPRASYGYTF.

The sample holds one count of this clonotype. The CDR3 protein is CSARDGSQGRNTEAFF. The CDR3 DNA follows: TGCAGTGCTAGAGATGGCTCACAGGGGCGGAACACTGAAGCTTTCTTT. The chain is built from TRBV20-1 and TRBJ1-1; 7 bases are shared with TRBD1. After removal of 0 bases from V and 1 base from J, the junction contained 8 bases not matched to a gene. The CDR3 has 16 residues. Germline V gene lookup returns CDR1 DFQATT and CDR2 SNEGSKA (reference sequence).

This clonotype has just a few counts. The chain couples TRBV7-8 to TRBJ2-2; TRBD2 might be the D (7 bases). The CDR3 is 17 residues long. The germline V and J ends were trimmed by 5 bases and 5 bases, with 21 bases remaining between them. Per germline, CDR1 SGHVS and CDR2 FQNEAQ. CDR3: CASSPRLRGQRTGELFF. The CDR3 nucleotides are TGTGCCAGCAGCCCTAGGTTGCGGGGGCAAAGGACCGGGGAGCTGTTTTTT.

This clonotype was detected a few times. This rearrangement joins TRBV7-2 to TRBJ2-5; D is unclear. Trimming cost V 5 bases and J 5 bases, with 18 bases left between them. Germline V gene data show CDR1 as SGHTA and CDR2 as FQGNSA. This CDR3 comprises 15 residues. Here the CDR3 reads CASSLQDLHWETQYF. CDR3 DNA sequence: TGTGCCAGCAGCCTGCAGGACCTTCACTGGGAGACCCAGTACTTC. Full variable domain (rest looked up from reference TRBV7-2 and TRBJ2-5): GAGVSQSPSNKVTEKGKDVELRCDPISGHTALYWYRQSLGQGLEFLIYFQGNSAPDKSGLPSDRFSAERTGGSVSTLTIQRTQQEDSAVYLCASSLQDLHWETQYFGPGTRLLVL.